This T cell receptor (beta chain) was recorded in a study of T cells in localized non-small cell lung cancer. The repertoire was sequenced with immunoSEQ multiplex PCR; TCRdb's copy has only in-frame clones and lacks some. The table records 60,000 to 75,000 clones, around four fifths of them present only once. V was trimmed by 6 bases and J by 1 base, leaving 10 bases between them. The CDR3 extends over 15 amino acids. Germline V gene lookup returns CDR1 MNHEY and CDR2 SMNVEV (reference sequence). This clone has a single count. V usage is TRBV27 and J usage is TRBJ1-6, with D possibly matching TRBD1 (5 bases). Sequences were derived from peripheral blood, sampled before any cancer treatment. The origin of this receptor is an older female donor with stage I lung adenocarcinoma. DNA of the CDR3: TGTGCCAGCAGGGAGAGGGGATCCTATAATTCACCCCTCCACTTT. It yields the protein CASRERGSYNSPLHF.